This T cell receptor (beta chain) was captured in a study of CD8 T cells in ankylosing spondylitis. Regarding the study as a whole: In ankylosing spondylitis blood, a motif of about eight highly homologous TCR beta variants appeared characteristic.

TCRdb redid the calling of the 5' RACE reads with MiXCR, one entry per CDR3 protein. The sample shows 390,000 or so distinct CDR3 sequences, approximately 20% of them seen only once. This CDR3 region has 14 residues. In germline, CDR1 is SGHRS, CDR2 YFSETQ. As regards this clonotype: Its antigen is unknown. At one boundary the junction diverges from the germline segment, which might be a read error.

Input material: blood, either unsorted or a sorted T cell fraction (not recorded which). This sequence originates from a male donor with ankylosing spondylitis. The V call is TRBV5-1, the J call TRBJ2-2; D is perhaps TRBD2 (5 bases). The CDR3: CASSEVTNTGKLFF. The CDR3 DNA sequence: TGCGCCAGCAGCGAGGTAACCAACACCGGGAAGCTGTTTTTT.